These T cell receptor beta chains were read from a single sample in a study of blood T cell repertoires in COVID-19. Data came from immunoSEQ multiplex PCR; TCRdb stores just in-frame clones and leaves some out. The sample carries some 150,000 clones, about 85% recorded once. Sequenced sample: peripheral blood. The receptors come from a human donor with acute or convalescent COVID-19. The donor label of this sample is uncertain. CDR3s include the opening cysteine and the closing phenylalanine or tryptophan. D genes are given only for firm matches. Rows give clone size only sometimes, using once, few, many, or a class for an expanded clone.

J: TRBJ2-7
size: NA
length: 14
D: TRBD1
V: TRBV5-4
DNA: TGTGCCAGCAAGAAGGCAGGGGGCGTCAACGAGCAGTACTTC
CDR3: CASKKAGGVNEQYF

J: TRBJ1-4
size: NA
length: 14
D: NA
V: TRBV6-5
DNA: TGTGCCAGCAGGGGACTGGGGAACTTTGAAAAACTGTTTTTT
CDR3: CASRGLGNFEKLFF

J: TRBJ1-1
size: NA
length: 13
D: NA
V: TRBV24-1
DNA: TGTGCCACCAGTGGGAGGACGGGAACTGAAGCTTTCTTT
CDR3: CATSGRTGTEAFF

J: TRBJ2-6
size: NA
length: 18
D: NA
V: TRBV11-2
DNA: TGTGCCAGCAGCTTAATTTTGGGGGCCCCGTTGGGGGCCAACGTCCTGACTTTC
CDR3: CASSLILGAPLGANVLTF

J: TRBJ2-6
size: NA
length: 17
D: NA
V: TRBV5-4
DNA: TGTGCCAGCAGCTTGGGAGGACAGTTCACTGGGGCCAACGTCCTGACTTTC
CDR3: CASSLGGQFTGANVLTF

J: TRBJ2-5
size: NA
length: 15
D: NA
V: TRBV10-3
DNA: TGTGCCATCAGGGGGGACACGAGGGACCAAGAGACCCAGTACTTC
CDR3: CAIRGDTRDQETQYF

J: TRBJ1-3
size: NA
length: 14
D: NA
V: TRBV5-6
DNA: TGTGCCAGCAGCTTGCTTTTCGCTGGAAACACCATATATTTT
CDR3: CASSLLFAGNTIYF

J: TRBJ2-5
size: NA
length: 14
D: TRBD1
V: TRBV18
DNA: TGTGCCAGCTCCCCCCAGGGGGCAATGGAGACCCAGTACTTC
CDR3: CASSPQGAMETQYF

J: TRBJ1-6
size: NA
length: 13
D: NA
V: TRBV6-5
DNA: TGTGCCAGCAGTCCTCTAAACAATTCACCCCTCCACTTT
CDR3: CASSPLNNSPLHF

J: TRBJ2-2
size: NA
length: 13
D: NA
V: TRBV7-2
DNA: TGTGCCAGCAGCCCAGACTCCACCGGGGAGCTGTTTTTT
CDR3: CASSPDSTGELFF

J: TRBJ1-1
size: NA
length: 14
D: NA
V: TRBV10-3
DNA: TGTGCCATCAGGACCGGGACAACGAACACTGAAGCTTTCTTT
CDR3: CAIRTGTTNTEAFF

J: TRBJ2-1
size: NA
length: 14
D: TRBD1
V: TRBV16
DNA: TGTGCCAGCAGTCAGGTGACAGGGGGCAATGAGCAGTTCTTC
CDR3: CASSQVTGGNEQFF

J: TRBJ2-7
size: NA
length: 11
D: NA
V: TRBV7-2
DNA: TGTGCCAGCAGCTTGGGCACCCTGTTGAGCTTC
CDR3: CASSLGTLLSF

J: TRBJ1-2
size: NA
length: 16
D: TRBD1
V: TRBV3-1/TRBV3-2
DNA: TGTGCCAGCAGCCCGTCATTCGGACAGGGGAACTATGGCTACACCTTC
CDR3: CASSPSFGQGNYGYTF

J: TRBJ2-7
size: NA
length: 14
D: TRBD2
V: TRBV29-1
DNA: TGCAGCGTCAAAACGAGCGGGGGCTTGGGAGAGCAGTACTTC
CDR3: CSVKTSGGLGEQYF

J: TRBJ1-4
size: NA
length: 15
D: NA
V: TRBV5-4
DNA: TGTGCCAGCAGCTTCCAGGGTAGGACTAATGAAAAACTGTTTTTT
CDR3: CASSFQGRTNEKLFF

J: TRBJ2-4
size: NA
length: 17
D: NA
V: TRBV7-6
DNA: TGTGCCAGCAGCTTAGCGTTTGTGGGCACAGGGAAAAACATTCAGTACTTC
CDR3: CASSLAFVGTGKNIQYF

J: TRBJ2-7
size: NA
length: 15
D: NA
V: TRBV12-5
DNA: TGTGCTAGTGGTTTGGTACAGGGAAACGCCTACGAGCAGTACTTC
CDR3: CASGLVQGNAYEQYF

J: TRBJ2-2
size: NA
length: 21
D: TRBD1
V: TRBV12-5
DNA: TGTGCTAGTGCCTCCAGATATTCCAGGGACAGGGGGCTTAAGAGCACCGGGGAGCTGTTTTTT
CDR3: CASASRYSRDRGLKSTGELFF

J: TRBJ1-1
size: NA
length: 14
D: NA
V: TRBV19
DNA: TGTGCCAGTAGTACTACAGGGCTGGGGACTGAAGCTTTCTTT
CDR3: CASSTTGLGTEAFF

J: TRBJ2-5
size: NA
length: 16
D: TRBD1
V: TRBV5-1
DNA: TGCGCCAGCAGCCCCTCCGGTAGCAGGGGGCAAGAGACCCAGTACTTC
CDR3: CASSPSGSRGQETQYF

J: TRBJ2-5
size: NA
length: 14
D: TRBD1
V: TRBV9
DNA: TGTGCCAGCACTACCGGGACAGGGGTAGAGACCCAGTACTTC
CDR3: CASTTGTGVETQYF

J: TRBJ2-1
size: NA
length: 15
D: TRBD1
V: TRBV7-9
DNA: TGTGCCAGCACCAAACCGGGACAGGCAAACAATGAGCAGTTCTTC
CDR3: CASTKPGQANNEQFF

J: TRBJ2-3
size: NA
length: 14
D: TRBD1
V: TRBV29-1
DNA: TGCAGCGTCCACCAGGGGGCAGGGGCAGATACGCAGTATTTT
CDR3: CSVHQGAGADTQYF

J: TRBJ2-6
size: many
length: 16
D: NA
V: TRBV24-1
DNA: TGTGCCACCAGTGATTTCAGGATCTCTGGGGCCAACGTCCTGACTTTC
CDR3: CATSDFRISGANVLTF

J: TRBJ1-6
size: NA
length: 15
D: NA
V: TRBV9
DNA: TGTGCCAGCAGCGCCGGACAGACTATAGGTTCACCCCTCCACTTT
CDR3: CASSAGQTIGSPLHF

J: TRBJ2-2
size: NA
length: 15
D: TRBD2
V: TRBV30
DNA: TGTGCCTGGAGTCCTGGGACTAGCGATCCCGGGGAGCTGTTTTTT
CDR3: CAWSPGTSDPGELFF

J: TRBJ1-5
size: NA
length: 17
D: NA
V: TRBV6-1
DNA: TGTGCCAGCAGTGAAGGGACAGCGAACGATAGCAATCAGCCCCAGCATTTT
CDR3: CASSEGTANDSNQPQHF

J: TRBJ1-5
size: NA
length: 16
D: NA
V: TRBV7-2
DNA: TGTGCCAGCAGCCTTACCGGGACTTTATATGGGCAGCCCCAGCATTTT
CDR3: CASSLTGTLYGQPQHF

J: TRBJ1-2
size: NA
length: 14
D: TRBD1
V: TRBV7-8
DNA: TGTGCCAGCAGCTCGGACAGGGGGGACTATGGCTACACCTTC
CDR3: CASSSDRGDYGYTF

J: TRBJ1-2
size: NA
length: 17
D: TRBD1
V: TRBV10-3
DNA: TGTGCCATCAGTGAGACCCGGGACAGGGTAACTAACTATGGCTACACCTTC
CDR3: CAISETRDRVTNYGYTF

J: TRBJ1-4
size: NA
length: 15
D: NA
V: TRBV6-5
DNA: TGTGCCAGCACTAGATCGGGGGGTTTACGGGAAAAACTGTTTTTT
CDR3: CASTRSGGLREKLFF

J: TRBJ2-3
size: NA
length: 14
D: TRBD1
V: TRBV7-2
DNA: TGTGCCAGCAGCAGGGACAGTGGGGCAGATACGCAGTATTTT
CDR3: CASSRDSGADTQYF

J: TRBJ1-2
size: NA
length: 14
D: TRBD1
V: TRBV5-4
DNA: TGTGCCAGCAGCCCGGACAGGCTCGGCTATGGCTACACCTTC
CDR3: CASSPDRLGYGYTF

J: TRBJ2-1
size: NA
length: 13
D: NA
V: TRBV12-2
DNA: TGTGCAAGTCTGCGGGGGGGCCGAGGTGAGCAGTTCTTC
CDR3: CASLRGGRGEQFF

J: TRBJ2-1
size: NA
length: 15
D: NA
V: TRBV6-2/TRBV6-3
DNA: TGTGCCAGCAGTGGTGCCACTAGCTCCTACAATGAGCAGTTCTTC
CDR3: CASSGATSSYNEQFF

J: TRBJ2-5
size: NA
length: 14
D: TRBD2
V: TRBV2
DNA: TGTGCCAGCTCCAGAGCTAGCGGGGAGGAGACCCAGTACTTC
CDR3: CASSRASGEETQYF

J: TRBJ2-1
size: NA
length: 15
D: TRBD2
V: TRBV6-6
DNA: TGTGCCAGCAGCCCGGGGGGGGGATCCTACAATGAGCAGTTCTTC
CDR3: CASSPGGGSYNEQFF

J: TRBJ1-5
size: NA
length: 15
D: TRBD1
V: TRBV2
DNA: TGTGCCAGCAGCGCAACTGGACAGGGTAATCAGCCCCAGCATTTT
CDR3: CASSATGQGNQPQHF

J: TRBJ1-6
size: NA
length: 13
D: TRBD1
V: TRBV6-4
DNA: TGTGCCTGCTGCGGGACAGGGGATTCACCCCTCCACTTT
CDR3: CACCGTGDSPLHF